The 27 T cell receptor beta chains below all came from one sample that was sequenced in a study of T cells after yellow fever vaccination. MiXCR was run by TCRdb on the 5' RACE reads, yielding one entry per CDR3 protein. Of some 160,000 distinct CDR3 sequences in the sample, around 9.7% were seen once. The sample consisted of CD8+ T cells sorted from PBMCs, taken 45 days after the yellow fever booster vaccination. Receptors were obtained from a man aged 18 to 29 who received the YFV17D yellow fever vaccine.

This clonotype was observed a few times. The gene calls are TRBV7-2 and TRBJ2-5, with D possibly matching TRBD2 (6 bases). From germline, CDR1 is SGHTA and CDR2 FQGNSA. The CDR3 covers 16 residues. Trimming shortened V by 5 bases and J by 2 bases, and 18 bases separated the two germline ends. The CDR3 region has the DNA TGTGCCAGCAGCGAACGTCCGGGACTGATACAAGAGACCCAGTACTTC. This translates into CASSERPGLIQETQYF.

This clonotype showed up many times. The chain uses TRBV7-8 and TRBJ2-1, with 7 bases matching TRBD2. V shed 2 bases and J 2 bases; nucleotides not matched to a gene: 0. The CDR3 loop spans 14 amino acids. Germline CDR1 and CDR2: SGHVS and FQNEAQ. The CDR3 DNA is TGTGCCAGCAGCTTACTAGCGGCCTACAATGAGCAGTTCTTC. This codes for CASSLLAAYNEQFF.

V usage is TRBV11-1 and J usage is TRBJ2-3; D ambiguous. V was shortened by 1 base and J by 2 bases, with 13 bases between the two germline ends. CDR3 length equals 16 residues. Germline V CDR1 and CDR2: SGHAT, FQDESV (reference sequence). The CDR3 region has the DNA TGTGCCAGCAGCTTAGGTGTCCGCCGGTCCACAGATACGCAGTATTTT. It encodes CASSLGVRRSTDTQYF.

The chain combines TRBV6-2 or TRBV6-3 with TRBJ2-2, with 7 bases that match TRBD1. The CDR3 is 13 amino acids. The germline gives CDR1 MNHEY, CDR2 SVGEGT. J gave up 0 bases and V 9 bases, and 1 base lay outside the gene matches. The CDR3 is CASQGANTGELFF. The CDR3 DNA reads TGTGCCAGTCAGGGGGCGAACACCGGGGAGCTGTTTTTT.

There are a few counts of this clonotype. The chain recombines TRBV4-1 with TRBJ1-2; D remains unclear. The germline V gene has CDR1 MGHRA and CDR2 YSYEKL. The CDR3 consists of 15 residues. V was pared by 1 base and J by 8 bases, with 17 bases between. The CDR3 region is CASSQAPGLTKGYTF. CDR3 in DNA: TGCGCCAGCAGCCAAGCCCCCGGCTTAACCAAAGGCTACACCTTC.

This clonotype was counted at least ten times. The genes are TRBV6-6 and TRBJ2-1, with D uncertain. The CDR3 consists of 11 residues. Per the germline V gene, CDR1 is MNHNY and CDR2 is SVGAGI (reference sequence). Between the trimmed V and J ends, which lost 2 bases and 8 bases, there was a span of 4 bases. The CDR3 sequence is CASSYLDEQFF. Written as DNA, the CDR3 is TGTGCCAGCAGTTACCTGGATGAGCAGTTCTTC.

The CDR3, as DNA: TGTGCCAGCAGCTTAGCGGTCCCCGATACGCAGTATTTT. Amino acids: CASSLAVPDTQYF. The rearrangement uses TRBV7-6 and TRBJ2-3; D not resolved. The CDR3 consists of 13 residues. V was pared by 0 bases and J by 6 bases, with 7 bases between. In germline, CDR1 is SGHVS, CDR2 FNYEAQ.

This clonotype turned up a few times. The rearrangement joins TRBV6-5 to TRBJ2-1, with TRBD2 as a possible D gene (5 bases). The germline V gene encodes CDR1 MNHEY and CDR2 SVGAGI. Trimming took 3 bases from V and 5 from J, leaving 11 bases between them. The CDR3 spans 14 residues. The CDR3 nucleotides are TGTGCCAGCAGTTATTCGATCGGGAACAATGAGCAGTTCTTC. Translating it yields CASSYSIGNNEQFF.

This clonotype was seen a handful of times. The rearrangement uses TRBV28 and TRBJ2-1, with TRBD1 matching over 8 bases. Germline trimming cut 4 bases from V and 5 bases from J; bases unmatched to any gene: 7. This CDR3 is 15 amino acids long. From germline, CDR1 is MDHEN and CDR2 SYDVKM. The CDR3 here is CASSYLGTGNNEQFF. The CDR3 coding sequence is TGTGCCAGCAGTTATCTCGGGACAGGAAACAATGAGCAGTTCTTC.

The sample holds many counts of this clonotype. The rearrangement links TRBV7-9 to TRBJ1-1, with TRBD1 matching over 8 bases. The J segment lost 1 base and the V segment lost 5 bases, leaving 0 bases of the junction unmatched. The CDR3 has 13 amino acids. Germline V lookup: CDR1 SEHNR, CDR2 FQNEAQ (reference sequence). Here the CDR3 DNA reads TGTGCCAGCAGCGGACAGGGGAACACTGAAGCTTTCTTT. This encodes CASSGQGNTEAFF. Drawing the rest from reference TRBV7-9 and TRBJ1-1, the complete variable domain is DTGVSQNPRHKITKRGQNVTFRCDPISEHNRLYWYRQTLGQGPEFLTYFQNEAQLEKSRLLSDRFSAERPKGSFSTLEIQRTEQGDSAMYLCASSGQGNTEAFFGQGTRLTVV.

This clonotype appeared a few times. The chain links TRBV5-5 to TRBJ2-7; possibly TRBD1 or TRBD2 for D (5 bases each). With 4 bases removed from V and 0 bases from J, the gap between germline ends came to 14 bases. Germline V CDR1 and CDR2: SGHKS, YYEKEE (reference sequence). The CDR3 spans 15 residues. The CDR3 spells CASSLAGTISYEQYF. CDR3 coding DNA: TGTGCCAGCAGCCTGGCTGGGACCATCTCCTACGAGCAGTACTTC.

This clonotype was seen at least ten times. In DNA, the CDR3 is TGTGCCAGCAGCTCGACAGGGGACCAAGAGACCCAGTACTTC. Translating gives CASSSTGDQETQYF. The V gene is TRBV7-9, the J gene TRBJ2-5; 8 bases fit TRBD1. CDR1 and CDR2 from the germline V gene are SEHNR and FQNEAQ (reference sequence). Trimming cost V 4 bases and J 0 bases; bases outside gene matches: 1. This CDR3 is 14 amino acids long. Filled out from reference TRBV7-9 and TRBJ2-5, the complete variable domain reads DTGVSQNPRHKITKRGQNVTFRCDPISEHNRLYWYRQTLGQGPEFLTYFQNEAQLEKSRLLSDRFSAERPKGSFSTLEIQRTEQGDSAMYLCASSSTGDQETQYFGPGTRLLVL.

This clonotype has more than one count but fewer than ten. The chain is built from TRBV5-1 and TRBJ2-3; D possibly uses TRBD1 or TRBD2 (5 bases each). This CDR3 has 15 residues. Trimming took 7 bases from V and 0 from J, leaving 15 bases between them. The germline CDR1 and CDR2 sequences are SGHRS and YFSETQ. DNA for the CDR3: TGCGCCAGCTCTGAGGGACGGTCTAGCACAGATACGCAGTATTTT. As protein: CASSEGRSSTDTQYF.

The chain links TRBV29-1 to TRBJ2-7; D might be TRBD2 (7 bases). V shed 3 bases and J shed 2 bases, with 17 bases lying between them. From germline, CDR1 is SQVTM and CDR2 ANQGSEA. The CDR3 covers 15 residues. CDR3 sequence reads: CSVDLSRGGAYEQYF. DNA for the CDR3: TGCAGCGTTGATCTATCAAGGGGGGGAGCCTACGAGCAGTACTTC.

This clonotype was counted only a few times. The chain combines TRBV7-9 with TRBJ2-1; TRBD2 might be the D (6 bases). Germline assignment: CDR1 SEHNR and CDR2 FQNEAQ (reference sequence). CDR3 length: 20 amino acids. V was clipped by 3 bases and J by 7 bases, with 31 bases between them. CDR3 residues: CASSFSVGPVRLVGLNEQFF. Written as DNA, the CDR3 is TGTGCCAGCAGCTTCTCGGTGGGGCCGGTTCGACTAGTCGGGTTGAATGAGCAGTTCTTC.

The gene calls are TRBV6-1 and TRBJ1-2; no clear D. The germline V and J ends were trimmed by 5 bases and 2 bases, with 12 bases remaining between them. CDR1 is MNHNS and CDR2 is SASEGT in the germline V gene. This CDR3 is 14 amino acids long. The CDR3 DNA follows: TGTGCCAGCAGTTCGGGCCTCGCGAACTATGGCTACACCTTC. The encoded protein is CASSSGLANYGYTF.

The CDR3 is CSVEGDRESTTNEKLFF. The CDR3 nucleotides are TGCAGCGTTGAAGGTGACAGGGAATCTACAACTAATGAAAAACTGTTTTTT. V is TRBV29-1 and J is TRBJ1-4; 7 positions match TRBD1. This CDR3 region has 17 residues. Trimming at V came to 1 base and at J to 0 bases, leaving 8 bases not matched to a gene. Looked up from germline, CDR1 is SQVTM and CDR2 is ANQGSEA. Combining the CDR3 with reference TRBV29-1 and TRBJ1-4 gives the whole variable domain SAVISQKPSRDICQRGTSLTIQCQVDSQVTMMFWYRQQPGQSLTLIATANQGSEATYESGFVIDKFPISRPNLTFSTLTVSNMSPEDSSIYLCSVEGDRESTTNEKLFFGSGTQLSVL.

The CDR3 here is CASSQELSGGAGDTQYF. As DNA, the CDR3 is TGTGCCAGCAGCCAAGAACTCAGCGGGGGGGCAGGAGATACGCAGTATTTT. This chain connects TRBV14 to TRBJ2-3; 10 positions agree with TRBD2. This CDR3 is 17 amino acids long. V lost 0 bases, J lost 5 bases, and 8 bases stayed unmatched. CDR1 SGHDN and CDR2 FVKESK come from the germline V gene.

This sequence joins TRBV7-3 and TRBJ2-3; possible D gene TRBD2, 5 bases. Germline CDR1 SGHTA, CDR2 FQGTGA. The CDR3 runs 14 residues. V lost 3 bases, J lost 4 bases, and 11 bases lay in between. CDR3 in DNA: TGTGCCAGCAGCTTCGGAGGATCCCCAGATACGCAGTATTTT. Its protein is CASSFGGSPDTQYF. Complete variable domain (other parts from reference TRBV7-3 and TRBJ2-3): GAGVSQTPSNKVTEKGKYVELRCDPISGHTALYWYRQSLGQGPEFLIYFQGTGAADDSGLPNDRFFAVRPEGSVSTLKIQRTERGDSAVYLCASSFGGSPDTQYFGPGTRLTVL.

This clonotype was observed at least ten times. The rearrangement uses TRBV13 and TRBJ2-1; weak D call: TRBD1 (6 bases). There are 14 residues in the CDR3. V lost 3 bases and J lost 9, with 15 bases in between. Germline V lookup: CDR1 PRHDT, CDR2 FYEKMQ (reference sequence). The CDR3 DNA reads TGTGCCAGCAGCTTCGGTCAGGGGCTTGGTGAGCAGTTCTTC. Translation gives CASSFGQGLGEQFF. The entire variable domain, with the rest obtained from reference TRBV13 and TRBJ2-1, is as follows: AAGVIQSPRHLIKEKRETATLKCYPIPRHDTVYWYQQGPGQDPQFLISFYEKMQSDKGSIPDRFSAQQFSDYHSELNMSSLELGDSALYFCASSFGQGLGEQFFGPGTRLTVL.

A few counts support this clonotype. The V and J genes are TRBV27 and TRBJ2-7; TRBD1 agrees at 8 bases. This CDR3 has 15 residues. Trimming at V came to 5 bases and at J to 2 bases, leaving 8 bases not matched to a gene. Germline-derived CDR1 and CDR2 are MNHEY and SMNVEV (reference sequence). Here the CDR3 reads CASSMRTGKPYEQYF. DNA of the CDR3: TGTGCCAGCAGTATGCGGACAGGGAAACCCTACGAGCAGTACTTC.

In regard to this clonotype: A single base separates this from a much larger clone, so it may be a read error. J is TRBJ2-7 and V is TRBV27, with 8 bases identical to TRBD1. Germline V CDR1 and CDR2: MNHEY, SMNVEV (reference sequence). The CDR3 runs to 15 residues. The CDR3 loop is CDSSLSGRGPYEQYF. The CDR3 bases are TGTGACAGCAGTTTATCAGGCAGGGGGCCTTACGAGCAGTACTTC.

CDR3 bases: TGCAGTGCCCACCGGACTAGCGGGGTTTACAATGAGCAGTTCTTC. This translates into CSAHRTSGVYNEQFF. This chain links TRBV20-1 with TRBJ2-1; 12 nucleotides agree with TRBD2. The CDR3 extends over 15 amino acids. Per germline, CDR1 DFQATT and CDR2 SNEGSKA (reference sequence). V trimming: 6 bases; J trimming: 4 bases; junction bases outside the gene matches: 7.

The V gene is TRBV7-6, the J gene TRBJ1-5; D gene unclear. CDR1 SGHVS and CDR2 FNYEAQ come from the germline V gene. This CDR3 contains 14 residues. Trimming shortened V by 2 bases and J by 7 bases, and 12 bases separated the two germline ends. The DNA of the CDR3 is TGTGCCAGCAGCTTACAAGCGGGAGGGCAGCCCCAGCATTTT. It encodes CASSLQAGGQPQHF.

The rearrangement joins TRBV5-1 to TRBJ2-1; D could derive from TRBD1 or TRBD2 (5 bases each). The CDR3 is 16 amino acids. Trimming removed 0 bases at V and 9 bases at J, with 19 bases between. The germline CDR1 and CDR2 sequences are SGHRS and YFSETQ. CDR3 nucleotides: TGCGCCAGCAGCTTGGGGGGCAGGCCATGGGCGGGTGAGCAGTTCTTC. Its protein product is CASSLGGRPWAGEQFF.

The rearrangement joins TRBV5-1 to TRBJ1-2; a possible D gene is TRBD1 (5 bases). Deletions cut 0 bases from V and 6 bases from J, with 9 bases between. The CDR3 has 13 residues. The germline gives CDR1 SGHRS, CDR2 YFSETQ. CDR3 loop: CASSLERGNGYTF. CDR3 nucleotide sequence: TGCGCCAGCAGCTTGGAGCGGGGGAATGGCTACACCTTC.

There are a few counts of this clonotype. The chain combines TRBV12-3 or TRBV12-4 with TRBJ2-1; D not resolved. CDR3 length: 13 amino acids. V gave up 6 bases and J gave up 9 bases, with 15 bases separating them. The CDR3 coding sequence is TGTGCCAGCAGCCCAATCGGGTCGGGTGAGCAGTTCTTC. It specifies CASSPIGSGEQFF.